Each of the 3 T cell receptor beta chains below was sequenced from the same sample in a study of blood T cell repertoires in COVID-19. Assay: immunoSEQ multiplex PCR; the TCRdb copy retains only in-frame clones and omits some. The sample lists approximately 180,000 clones; roughly 79% were seen once. The sequencing input was peripheral blood. The receptors originated from a woman aged 70 to 79 with acute or convalescent COVID-19.

V and J are TRBV7-2 and TRBJ2-1; tentatively, D is TRBD2 (5 bases). Germline CDR1 is SGHTA and CDR2 is FQGNSA. Trimming stripped 1 base from V and 13 bases from J, with 11 bases between. The CDR3 loop spans 12 amino acids. The CDR3 here is CASSLVGLAQFF. CDR3 DNA: TGTGCCAGCAGCTTAGTAGGGCTAGCACAGTTCTTC.

This clone was counted only a few times. The rearrangement joins TRBV4-1 to TRBJ2-7; 10 bases are shared with TRBD2. V shed 3 bases and J 1 base; nucleotides not matched to a gene: 9. The CDR3 has 17 residues. The germline V gene encodes CDR1 MGHRA and CDR2 YSYEKL. The chain's CDR3 is CASSQVTSGIASYEQYF. CDR3 nucleotides: TGCGCCAGCAGCCAGGTAACTAGCGGGATAGCGTCCTACGAGCAGTACTTC.

This clone was picked up a small number of times. The chain joins TRBV29-1 to TRBJ1-1; 7 bases agree with TRBD1. V lost 6 bases and J lost 6; bases outside the gene matches: 10. The CDR3 sequence is 13 residues long. CDR1 and CDR2 (germline): SQVTM, ANQGSEA. The CDR3 is CSVTHTGAPEAFF. CDR3 sequence (DNA): TGCAGCGTCACACATACAGGGGCCCCTGAAGCTTTCTTT.